This T cell receptor beta chain was captured in a study of regulatory T cells in long-lasting Graves disease. Documented time point: newly diagnosed GD, antithyroid drugs for less than 3 months. RNA from PBMCs was the source of the TCR library. In Xi'an, China, an endocrinology department was the source of patients. The sample holds many counts of this clonotype. This CDR3 region has 13 residues. Germline V gene data show CDR1 as ENHRY and CDR2 as SYGVKD. The V end was cut by 3 bases, the J end by 7 bases, with 12 bases between. The TCR beta library used iRepertoire HTBI primers with Arm-PCR amplification of CDR3. TCRdb re-called the multiplex PCR reads with MiXCR, one entry per CDR3 protein. The sample lists a few hundred thousand distinct CDR3 sequences, approximately 18% seen once, with 13% to 15% in the top ten. The data also belong to a second study, concerning T cells in Graves' hyperthyroidism and ophthalmopathy. That work states: Expanded thyroid clonotypes (above 0.001) were mostly also found in blood.

This TCR derives from a woman younger than 45 with Graves disease. The sample was peripheral blood mononuclear cells (PBMCs), taken at new diagnosis, from a patient treated with antithyroid drugs. The chain links TRBV10-3 to TRBJ1-1; D not certain. For the CDR3, the DNA is TGTGCCATCAGTGAATCCGACACACTTGAAGCTTTCTTT. It is translated as CAISESDTLEAFF.